This T cell receptor (beta chain) was sequenced during a study of T cells expressing NK-cell markers. TCRdb re-called the 5' RACE reads, yielding one record per CDR3 amino acid sequence without DNA. Reported are fewer than 400,000 distinct CDR3 sequences; the ten largest clones contain around 5.3%. This CDR3 is built from 16 residues. Germline V gene data show CDR1 as KGHSH and CDR2 as LQKENI. The sample comprised blood T cells: a sorted CD56 or NKG2C T cell subset, CD4+ or CD8+ T cells, or bulk PBMC T cells (not recorded which). This receptor was identified in a man aged 18 to 69 in good health. V and J are TRBV18 and TRBJ2-7; TCRdb lists TRBD1, though no DNA is available to test this call. The CDR3 here is CASSPPGTGVSYEQYF.